This T cell receptor beta chain was profiled in a study of shared clonotypes between healthy human individuals. The assay used deep level. The data were produced by immunoSEQ multiplex PCR, yet TCRdb's version contains in-frame clones alone and is incomplete. Of roughly 1.5 million clones in the sample, roughly 98% were seen once. On this clone: Its specificity is unknown.

Overall study findings and caveats: Memory subsets generally showed lower estimated richness than naive subsets.

Losses at the gene ends were 1 base for V and 2 bases for J; bases not matched to a gene: 3. The CDR3 sequence is 15 residues long. From germline, CDR1 is SGHTA and CDR2 FQGNSA. The sequenced sample was naive CD4+ T cells sorted from blood. The sample's subset: CD45RA+ positively selected. This rearrangement joins TRBV7-2 to TRBJ2-3; 7 positions agree with TRBD2. This clonotype was obtained from a young man in good health. For the CDR3, the DNA is TGTGCCAGCAGCTTAGTTGGGACTAACACAGATACGCAGTATTTT. Its translation is CASSLVGTNTDTQYF.